These 5 T cell receptor beta chains came from one sample sequenced in a study of prognosis after radiotherapy for stage I lung cancer listed by TCRdb under 2021. The sample was run on an Illumina HiSeq 3000. The TCR beta CDR3 region was amplified from genomic DNA by two rounds of multiplex PCR. In the first PCR round, primers specific to each TRBV and TRBJ gene were used, and the primer sequences were filed in Chinese patent CN105087789A. TCRdb trimmed the raw reads at Q25, called clones with MiXCR and kept productive beta chains. Rows are unified per CDR3 protein, each entry keeping the most common DNA and genes. The sample table shows about 15,000 distinct CDR3 sequences, and around 42% are seen once. The top ten hold almost 40% of the sample. Sequenced material: PBMCs, taken before or after stereotactic body radiation therapy (not recorded which). The receptor source for this set is a donor over 45 with non-small cell lung cancer.

Turning to this clonotype: A much larger clone lies a single base off, so this may be a read error. Here the CDR3 DNA reads TGTGCCAGCACCAGCTCTGGGAGGAACACAGATACGCAGTATTTT. It is translated as CASTSSGRNTDTQYF. The V gene is TRBV6-1, the J gene TRBJ2-3; D may be TRBD2 (6 bases). This CDR3 has 15 amino acids. Between the trimmed V and J ends, which lost 7 bases and 2 bases, there was a span of 16 bases. Per the germline V gene, CDR1 is MNHNS and CDR2 is SASEGT.

Turning to this clonotype: It is likely a read error: a sequence one base away is far more abundant. This rearrangement joins TRBV6-5 to TRBJ2-1, with D possibly matching TRBD2 (6 bases). V was cut by 5 bases and J by 7 bases, with 18 bases left in between. CDR1 and CDR2 (germline): MNHEY, SVGAGI. This CDR3 is built from 15 residues. The chain's CDR3 is CASSALVVGGNEQFF. CDR3 DNA: TGTGCCAGCAGTGCCCTGGTAGTGGGGGGTAATGAGCAGTTCTTC.

This clonotype was seen a handful of times. The rearrangement uses TRBV7-3 and TRBJ2-2; 13 bases are shared with TRBD2. Per the germline V gene, CDR1 is SGHTA and CDR2 is FQGTGA. V lost 10 bases, J lost 2 bases, and 1 base stayed unmatched. CDR3 size: 14 residues. For the CDR3, the DNA is TGTGCCATGGGACTAGCGGGAAACACCGGGGAGCTGTTTTTT. Translating it yields CAMGLAGNTGELFF.

This clonotype was observed a handful of times. The rearrangement joins TRBV24-1 to TRBJ2-4, with 8 nucleotides matching TRBD2. The germline V gene encodes CDR1 KGHDR and CDR2 SFDVKD. The V gene end was trimmed by 2 bases and the J gene end by 7 bases; junction bases not matched to a gene: 3. The CDR3 runs to 14 residues. The CDR3 coding sequence is TGTGCCACCAGTGATTCGGGGGGGGGGAACATTCAGTACTTC. It yields the protein CATSDSGGGNIQYF.

This clonotype was seen a handful of times. This may arise from a read error, as a much more abundant clone is one base away. V and J are TRBV7-7 and TRBJ2-1; 8 bases agree with TRBD2. Germline V CDR1 and CDR2: SSHAT, FNYEAQ (reference sequence). There are 16 residues in the CDR3. In DNA form, the CDR3 reads TGTGCTAGCAGCTTGAGCAGCGGGGGACATTACAATGAGCAGTTCTTC. This codes for CASSLSSGGHYNEQFF. The whole variable domain, filled in from reference TRBV7-7 and TRBJ2-1, reads GAGVSQSPRYKVTKRGQDVTLRCDPISSHATLYWYQQALGQGPEFLTYFNYEAQPDKSGLPSDRFSAERPEGSISTLTIQRTEQRDSAMYRCASSLSSGGHYNEQFFGPGTRLTVL.